A selection of T cell receptor beta chains follows, all from one sample in a study of blood T cell repertoires in COVID-19. Libraries were prepared by immunoSEQ multiplex PCR; TCRdb keeps only in-frame clonotypes and omits some of them. The data show a few hundred thousand clones, approximately 92% seen once. Sequenced: peripheral blood. The receptors were sampled from a woman in her 40s who had recovered from COVID-19. Both conserved end residues are part of each CDR3. Fields, in order: V gene, J gene, clone size, D gene, CDR3 protein, CDR3 DNA. D genes are given only for firm matches. The size entry is marked missing in some rows and otherwise reads once, few, many or a size class.

v_gene: TRBV3-1/TRBV3-2
j_gene: TRBJ1-1
abundance: NA
d_gene: NA
CDR3aa: CASSQDDRWTEAFF
CDR3nt: TGTGCCAGCAGCCAAGATGACAGGTGGACTGAAGCTTTCTTT

v_gene: TRBV27
j_gene: TRBJ2-7
abundance: NA
d_gene: NA
CDR3aa: CVSSLSLGGYEQYF
CDR3nt: TGTGTCAGCAGTTTATCGTTGGGGGGATACGAGCAGTACTTC

v_gene: TRBV6-6
j_gene: TRBJ1-1
abundance: NA
d_gene: NA
CDR3aa: CASSPGTSRNTEAFF
CDR3nt: TGTGCCAGCAGCCCCGGGACATCCCGGAACACTGAAGCTTTCTTT

v_gene: TRBV4-1
j_gene: TRBJ2-5
abundance: NA
d_gene: TRBD2
CDR3aa: CASSQGLAGAQETQYF
CDR3nt: TGCGCCAGCAGCCAAGGTCTAGCGGGGGCACAAGAGACCCAGTACTTC

v_gene: TRBV15
j_gene: TRBJ2-2
abundance: NA
d_gene: NA
CDR3aa: CATSRDLLRGRSTGELFF
CDR3nt: TGTGCCACCAGCAGAGATTTGCTGCGAGGAAGAAGCACCGGGGAGCTGTTTTTT

v_gene: TRBV18
j_gene: TRBJ1-3
abundance: NA
d_gene: NA
CDR3aa: CASSPNAGNTIYF
CDR3nt: TGTGCCAGCTCACCCAACGCGGGAAACACCATATATTTT

v_gene: TRBV19
j_gene: TRBJ2-2
abundance: NA
d_gene: NA
CDR3aa: CATRRGGVGTGELFF
CDR3nt: TGTGCCACCCGTAGGGGGGGAGTCGGCACCGGGGAGCTGTTTTTT

v_gene: TRBV5-4
j_gene: TRBJ2-5
abundance: NA
d_gene: TRBD2
CDR3aa: CASSLGTSGGETQYF
CDR3nt: TGTGCCAGCAGCCTAGGGACTAGCGGTGGGGAGACCCAGTACTTC

v_gene: TRBV3-1/TRBV3-2
j_gene: TRBJ2-3
abundance: once
d_gene: NA
CDR3aa: CASSQMEVTDTQYF
CDR3nt: TGTGCCAGCAGCCAAATGGAGGTAACAGATACGCAGTATTTT

v_gene: TRBV7-9
j_gene: TRBJ1-2
abundance: NA
d_gene: NA
CDR3aa: CASSLPESNYGYTF
CDR3nt: TGTGCCAGCAGCTTACCAGAATCTAACTATGGCTACACCTTC

v_gene: TRBV18
j_gene: TRBJ2-2
abundance: NA
d_gene: TRBD1
CDR3aa: CASSPGGQGGGSNTGELFF
CDR3nt: TGTGCCAGCTCACCAGGGGGACAGGGTGGAGGATCGAACACCGGGGAGCTGTTTTTT

v_gene: TRBV28
j_gene: TRBJ2-7
abundance: NA
d_gene: NA
CDR3aa: CATTGWSSYEQYF
CDR3nt: TGTGCCACCACAGGGTGGAGCTCCTACGAGCAGTACTTC

v_gene: TRBV5-5
j_gene: TRBJ2-5
abundance: NA
d_gene: TRBD2
CDR3aa: CASSKILAFKETQYF
CDR3nt: TGTGCCAGCAGCAAAATACTAGCGTTTAAAGAGACCCAGTACTTC

v_gene: TRBV3-1/TRBV3-2
j_gene: TRBJ2-1
abundance: NA
d_gene: NA
CDR3aa: CASSQDSRVQFF
CDR3nt: TGTGCCAGCAGCCAAGATAGCCGGGTGCAGTTCTTC

v_gene: TRBV7-2
j_gene: TRBJ2-3
abundance: once
d_gene: TRBD2
CDR3aa: CASSRQLAGGSDTQYF
CDR3nt: TGTGCCAGCAGTCGACAACTAGCGGGAGGCTCAGATACGCAGTATTTT

v_gene: TRBV5-1
j_gene: TRBJ1-3
abundance: NA
d_gene: NA
CDR3aa: CASSLASRGNTIYF
CDR3nt: TGCGCCAGCAGCTTGGCCTCGAGGGGAAACACCATATATTTT

v_gene: TRBV5-1
j_gene: TRBJ2-1
abundance: NA
d_gene: TRBD2
CDR3aa: CASSFSGGYSYNEQFF
CDR3nt: TGCGCCAGCAGCTTTAGCGGGGGGTACTCCTACAATGAGCAGTTCTTC

v_gene: TRBV27
j_gene: TRBJ1-5
abundance: NA
d_gene: NA
CDR3aa: CASRFTGYNQPQHF
CDR3nt: TGTGCCAGCAGATTTACAGGGTACAATCAGCCCCAGCATTTT

v_gene: TRBV7-9
j_gene: TRBJ1-2
abundance: NA
d_gene: NA
CDR3aa: CASSLAIVGGYTF
CDR3nt: TGTGCCAGCAGCTTAGCCATCGTCGGGGGCTACACCTTC

v_gene: TRBV5-1
j_gene: TRBJ2-1
abundance: few
d_gene: NA
CDR3aa: CASSRGMGEQFF
CDR3nt: TGCGCCAGCAGCCGCGGCATGGGTGAGCAGTTCTTC

v_gene: TRBV4-1
j_gene: TRBJ1-2
abundance: NA
d_gene: TRBD1
CDR3aa: CASSQVGGDGYTF
CDR3nt: TGCGCCAGCAGCCAAGTAGGGGGCGATGGCTACACCTTC

v_gene: TRBV5-1
j_gene: TRBJ2-5
abundance: NA
d_gene: TRBD1
CDR3aa: CASSLGQGYQETQYF
CDR3nt: TGCGCCAGCAGCCTGGGACAGGGGTACCAAGAGACCCAGTACTTC

v_gene: TRBV7-3
j_gene: TRBJ2-1
abundance: NA
d_gene: TRBD2
CDR3aa: CASSLTSGTYNEQFF
CDR3nt: TGTGCCAGCAGCCTCACTAGCGGAACATACAATGAGCAGTTCTTC

v_gene: TRBV24-1
j_gene: TRBJ1-5
abundance: NA
d_gene: TRBD1
CDR3aa: CATSDPGQGNQPQHF
CDR3nt: TGTGCCACCAGTGACCCTGGACAGGGGAATCAGCCCCAGCATTTT

v_gene: TRBV24-1
j_gene: TRBJ1-4
abundance: NA
d_gene: NA
CDR3aa: CATSDAQGRGEKLFF
CDR3nt: TGTGCCACCAGTGACGCTCAGGGAAGAGGAGAAAAACTGTTTTTT

v_gene: TRBV6-5
j_gene: TRBJ2-7
abundance: NA
d_gene: NA
CDR3aa: CASTTSYEQYF
CDR3nt: TGTGCCAGCACTACGTCCTACGAGCAGTACTTC

v_gene: TRBV14
j_gene: TRBJ1-5
abundance: few
d_gene: NA
CDR3aa: CASRVKGQPQHF
CDR3nt: TGTGCCAGCAGGGTTAAGGGGCAGCCCCAGCATTTT

v_gene: TRBV15
j_gene: TRBJ1-4
abundance: NA
d_gene: NA
CDR3aa: CATSRPGLNEKLFF
CDR3nt: TGTGCCACCAGCAGGCCAGGGCTTAATGAAAAACTGTTTTTT

v_gene: TRBV20-1
j_gene: TRBJ2-7
abundance: NA
d_gene: NA
CDR3aa: CSASLREYEQYF
CDR3nt: TGCAGTGCTAGTCTCAGGGAATACGAGCAGTACTTC

v_gene: TRBV7-2
j_gene: TRBJ2-5
abundance: NA
d_gene: TRBD2
CDR3aa: CASSSQREARETQYF
CDR3nt: TGTGCCAGCAGCTCCCAGCGGGAGGCGAGGGAGACCCAGTACTTC

v_gene: TRBV5-4
j_gene: TRBJ2-2
abundance: NA
d_gene: NA
CDR3aa: CASSLGRGSTGELFF
CDR3nt: TGTGCCAGCAGCTTGGGGAGGGGTAGTACCGGGGAGCTGTTTTTT

v_gene: TRBV10-3
j_gene: TRBJ1-5
abundance: NA
d_gene: TRBD1
CDR3aa: CAISGSGTGYGQPQHF
CDR3nt: TGTGCCATCAGTGGGTCCGGGACAGGGTACGGTCAGCCCCAGCATTTT

v_gene: TRBV5-6
j_gene: TRBJ2-7
abundance: NA
d_gene: NA
CDR3aa: CASSRTGYSYEQYF
CDR3nt: TGTGCCAGCAGCCGAACAGGGTACTCCTACGAGCAGTACTTC

v_gene: TRBV9
j_gene: TRBJ2-3
abundance: NA
d_gene: TRBD2
CDR3aa: CASSVELRAGAPPDTQYF
CDR3nt: TGTGCCAGCAGCGTAGAACTAAGGGCGGGAGCCCCCCCAGATACGCAGTATTTT

v_gene: TRBV27
j_gene: TRBJ2-6
abundance: NA
d_gene: TRBD1
CDR3aa: CASRITGTGFSGANVLTF
CDR3nt: TGTGCCAGCAGGATAACCGGGACAGGGTTCTCTGGGGCCAACGTCCTGACTTTC

v_gene: TRBV6-5
j_gene: TRBJ1-2
abundance: NA
d_gene: TRBD1
CDR3aa: CASSPDRTNYGYTF
CDR3nt: TGTGCCAGCAGCCCGGACAGGACTAACTATGGCTACACCTTC

v_gene: TRBV19
j_gene: TRBJ2-1
abundance: NA
d_gene: TRBD2
CDR3aa: CASSMLADVNEQFF
CDR3nt: TGTGCCAGTAGTATGCTAGCGGACGTAAATGAGCAGTTCTTC

v_gene: TRBV2
j_gene: TRBJ2-7
abundance: NA
d_gene: NA
CDR3aa: CASSVAGAHPGEQYF
CDR3nt: TGTGCCAGCAGTGTTGCAGGGGCACACCCGGGGGAGCAGTACTTC

v_gene: TRBV28
j_gene: TRBJ2-5
abundance: NA
d_gene: TRBD1
CDR3aa: CASSLALALEQGVMKTQYF
CDR3nt: TGTGCCAGCAGTTTAGCCTTAGCCCTGGAGCAGGGGGTAATGAAGACCCAGTACTTC

v_gene: TRBV9
j_gene: TRBJ1-6
abundance: NA
d_gene: NA
CDR3aa: CASSVGGGSDSPLHF
CDR3nt: TGTGCCAGCAGCGTAGGGGGAGGGTCGGATTCACCCCTCCACTTT

v_gene: TRBV6-1
j_gene: TRBJ2-5
abundance: NA
d_gene: TRBD2
CDR3aa: CASSELAGGIQETQYF
CDR3nt: TGTGCCAGCAGTGAACTAGCGGGAGGCATCCAAGAGACCCAGTACTTC

v_gene: TRBV18
j_gene: TRBJ2-2
abundance: NA
d_gene: TRBD1
CDR3aa: CASFMDRDGTGELFF
CDR3nt: TGTGCCAGCTTCATGGACAGGGATGGCACCGGGGAGCTGTTTTTT

v_gene: TRBV7-2
j_gene: TRBJ2-2
abundance: once
d_gene: TRBD2
CDR3aa: CASSTGLAGAGELFF
CDR3nt: TGTGCCAGCAGCACAGGACTAGCGGGGGCCGGGGAGCTGTTTTTT

v_gene: TRBV7-2
j_gene: TRBJ2-1
abundance: NA
d_gene: TRBD2
CDR3aa: CASSSPGGSNEQFF
CDR3nt: TGTGCCAGCAGCTCCCCGGGAGGCTCTAATGAGCAGTTCTTC

v_gene: TRBV4-3
j_gene: TRBJ1-2
abundance: NA
d_gene: NA
CDR3aa: CASSLRGSSIYGYTF
CDR3nt: TGCGCCAGCAGCCTTCGAGGGTCTTCGATCTATGGCTACACCTTC

v_gene: TRBV10-3
j_gene: TRBJ2-2
abundance: NA
d_gene: NA
CDR3aa: CAISESQGLGTGELFF
CDR3nt: TGTGCCATCAGTGAGTCACAGGGATTGGGGACCGGGGAGCTGTTTTTT

v_gene: TRBV5-1
j_gene: TRBJ1-1
abundance: NA
d_gene: TRBD1
CDR3aa: CASSDTRDRGQAFF
CDR3nt: TGCGCCAGCAGCGACACCCGGGACAGGGGGCAAGCTTTCTTT

v_gene: TRBV14
j_gene: TRBJ1-1
abundance: NA
d_gene: NA
CDR3aa: CASSQVRGGTEAFF
CDR3nt: TGTGCCAGCAGCCAGGTGCGGGGGGGCACTGAAGCTTTCTTT

v_gene: TRBV9
j_gene: TRBJ2-4
abundance: NA
d_gene: NA
CDR3aa: CASSAQNREPNIQYF
CDR3nt: TGTGCCAGCAGCGCGCAAAACCGGGAACCAAACATTCAGTACTTC

v_gene: TRBV24-1
j_gene: TRBJ2-5
abundance: NA
d_gene: NA
CDR3aa: CATSDLYQETQYF
CDR3nt: TGTGCCACCAGTGACCTATACCAAGAGACCCAGTACTTC

v_gene: TRBV2
j_gene: TRBJ1-1
abundance: NA
d_gene: NA
CDR3aa: CASSRQGNTEAFF
CDR3nt: TGTGCCAGCAGTCGGCAGGGGAACACTGAAGCTTTCTTT

v_gene: TRBV6-1
j_gene: TRBJ2-3
abundance: NA
d_gene: NA
CDR3aa: CASSERGTKSTQYF
CDR3nt: TGTGCCAGCAGTGAAAGGGGGACCAAGAGTACGCAGTATTTT

v_gene: TRBV6-5
j_gene: TRBJ1-2
abundance: NA
d_gene: NA
CDR3aa: CASSYSGENGYTF
CDR3nt: TGTGCCAGCAGTTACTCTGGGGAGAATGGCTACACCTTC

v_gene: TRBV19
j_gene: TRBJ1-2
abundance: NA
d_gene: TRBD1
CDR3aa: CASSSTTGSYGYTF
CDR3nt: TGTGCCAGTAGTTCGACGACAGGGAGCTATGGCTACACCTTC

v_gene: TRBV28
j_gene: TRBJ2-3
abundance: once
d_gene: TRBD2
CDR3aa: CASSIGLADRTDTQYF
CDR3nt: TGTGCCAGCAGTATCGGACTAGCGGACCGCACAGATACGCAGTATTTT

v_gene: TRBV30
j_gene: TRBJ2-3
abundance: NA
d_gene: NA
CDR3aa: CAWSRYQGTKTDTQYF
CDR3nt: TGTGCCTGGAGTAGATATCAGGGTACCAAGACAGATACGCAGTATTTT

v_gene: TRBV5-1
j_gene: TRBJ1-1
abundance: NA
d_gene: NA
CDR3aa: CASSLVGGMNTEAFF
CDR3nt: TGCGCCAGCAGCTTGGTTGGGGGGATGAACACTGAAGCTTTCTTT

v_gene: TRBV11-3
j_gene: TRBJ2-5
abundance: NA
d_gene: TRBD2
CDR3aa: CASSLGLAGVETQYF
CDR3nt: TGTGCCAGCAGCCTGGGACTAGCGGGGGTGGAGACCCAGTACTTC

v_gene: TRBV14
j_gene: TRBJ1-1
abundance: NA
d_gene: TRBD1
CDR3aa: CASSRRTGMNTEAFF
CDR3nt: TGTGCCAGCAGCCGCAGGACAGGGATGAACACTGAAGCTTTCTTT